This TCR beta chain stems from a study of cytomegalovirus exposure and HLA in healthy donors. Per the germline V gene, CDR1 is MNHNY and CDR2 is SVGAGI (reference sequence). The V gene end was trimmed by 8 bases and the J gene end by 2 bases; junction bases not matched to a gene: 9. The CDR3 loop spans 15 amino acids. Assay used: immunoSEQ multiplex PCR; TCRdb lists only in-frame clones, some missing. The table has 75,000 to 90,000 clones, roughly 94% seen once. The V call is TRBV6-6, the J call TRBJ2-3; 8 bases align to TRBD2. This sequence was found in a young woman in good health and CMV-seronegative. Sequenced: PBMCs. The CDR3 region has the DNA TGTGCCAGCGCGAGGGGCGGGAGGAACACAGATACGCAGTATTTT. Translated, it gives CASARGGRNTDTQYF.